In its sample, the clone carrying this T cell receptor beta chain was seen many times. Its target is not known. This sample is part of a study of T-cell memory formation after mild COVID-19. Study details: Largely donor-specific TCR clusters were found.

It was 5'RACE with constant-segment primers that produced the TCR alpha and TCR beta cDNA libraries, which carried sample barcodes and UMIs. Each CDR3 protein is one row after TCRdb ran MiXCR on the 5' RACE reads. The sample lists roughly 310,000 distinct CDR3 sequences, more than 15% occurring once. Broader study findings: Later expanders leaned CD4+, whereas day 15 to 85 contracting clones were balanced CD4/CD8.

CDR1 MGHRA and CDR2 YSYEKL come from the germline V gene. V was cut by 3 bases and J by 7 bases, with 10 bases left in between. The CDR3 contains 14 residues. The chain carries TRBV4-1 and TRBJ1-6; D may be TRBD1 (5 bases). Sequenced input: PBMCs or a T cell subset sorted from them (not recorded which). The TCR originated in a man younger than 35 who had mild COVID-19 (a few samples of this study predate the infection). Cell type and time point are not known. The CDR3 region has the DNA TGCGCCAGCAGCCAGCAAGGGGTAAATTCACCCCTCCACTTT. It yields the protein CASSQQGVNSPLHF.